The present T cell receptor beta chain was sequenced within a study of cytomegalovirus exposure and HLA in healthy donors. Germline values: CDR1 SGHRS, CDR2 YFSETQ. The CDR3 totals 14 residues. V dropped 0 bases and J dropped 5 bases, with 12 bases sitting between them. The donors, nominally healthy at sampling, likely had unrecorded immune exposures. This clone was seen just once. PCR amplification relied on 60 Vbeta primers (plus 13 Jbeta primers). The protocol was immunoSEQ multiplex PCR, while the TCRdb copy is restricted to in-frame clones and leaves out a portion. The table lists roughly 180,000 clones, 70% to 85% of them singletons.

Specimen: PBMCs. The chain is built from TRBV5-1 and TRBJ2-7; tentative D call: TRBD1 (6 bases). This TCR came from a man aged 18 to 29 in good health and CMV-seronegative. The CDR3 bases are TGCGCCAGCAGCTTGGGCAGGGGAGTTGACGAGCAGTACTTC. Residues: CASSLGRGVDEQYF.